These 10 T cell receptor beta chains came from one sample sequenced in a study of human versus mouse CDR3 diversity and MHC coevolution. The assay was immunoSEQ multiplex PCR, and TCRdb's table has in-frame clones only and misses some. The table has roughly 81,000 clones, approximately 92% seen once. The sequencing input was naive CD4+ T cells from blood. Subset denoted: CD45RO-negative CD62L-positive naive CD4 T cells. These receptors were obtained from a person aged 30-69 years in good health.

Written as DNA, the CDR3 is TGTGCCAGCAGTAGCGGGAGCCAGGTCAATGAGCAGTTCTTC. It specifies CASSSGSQVNEQFF. The J gene is TRBJ2-1, the V gene TRBV27; 8 nucleotides agree with TRBD2. The trim removed 5 bases at V and 6 bases at J, leaving 6 bases unmatched. The CDR3 runs 14 residues. CDR1 is MNHEY and CDR2 is SMNVEV in the germline V gene (reference sequence).

This chain links TRBV29-1 with TRBJ2-3, with D hard to call. CDR3 length: 12 amino acids. Germline assignment: CDR1 SQVTM and CDR2 ANQGSEA. Trimming removed 6 bases from V and 1 base from J, with 8 bases in between. CDR3 in amino acids: CSVRSGTDTQYF. In DNA, the CDR3 is TGCAGCGTAAGGAGCGGCACAGATACGCAGTATTTT.

The CDR3 bases are TGTGCCAGCAGCATGGGACAGGGGGCAACCTATGGCTACACCTTC. Translated: CASSMGQGATYGYTF. The rearrangement joins TRBV28 to TRBJ1-2; 12 nucleotides agree with TRBD1. The CDR3 has 15 residues. J gave up 4 bases and V 6 bases, and 6 bases lay outside the gene matches. CDR1 and CDR2 (germline): MDHEN, SYDVKM.

The chain uses TRBV7-9 and TRBJ1-2; 7 bases are a match to TRBD1. V shed 5 bases, J shed 4 bases, and the junction held 4 bases outside the gene matches. This CDR3 has 13 residues. CDR1 is SEHNR, CDR2 FQNEAQ, per germline (reference sequence). CDR3 residues: CASSRTGGYGYTF. CDR3 coding DNA: TGTGCCAGCAGCCGGACAGGTGGCTATGGCTACACCTTC.

The chain links TRBV29-1 to TRBJ1-6; TRBD1 matches 10 bases. The CDR3 has 15 amino acids. Unmatched junction bases numbered 8, after V lost 5 bases and J lost 7 bases. The V gene's germline CDR1 is SQVTM and CDR2 ANQGSEA. The CDR3: CSVQTGQGTNSPLHF. CDR3 sequence (DNA): TGCAGCGTTCAAACGGGACAGGGGACGAATTCACCCCTCCACTTT. Filled out from reference TRBV29-1 and TRBJ1-6, the complete variable domain reads SAVISQKPSRDICQRGTSLTIQCQVDSQVTMMFWYRQQPGQSLTLIATANQGSEATYESGFVIDKFPISRPNLTFSTLTVSNMSPEDSSIYLCSVQTGQGTNSPLHFGNGTRLTVT.

V gene TRBV11-2 combines with J gene TRBJ2-3; 12 nucleotides agree with TRBD2. Germline CDR1 and CDR2: SGHAT and FQNNGV. V lost 2 bases, J lost 1 base, and 10 bases stayed unmatched. This CDR3 has 19 amino acids. CDR3 region: CASSLNLAGGPFGTDTQYF. CDR3 DNA sequence: TGTGCCAGCAGCTTAAATCTAGCGGGGGGGCCGTTTGGCACAGATACGCAGTATTTT.

The chain recombines TRBV7-2 with TRBJ2-5, with TRBD2 matching over 10 bases. Per germline, CDR1 SGHTA and CDR2 FQGNSA. V was pared by 1 base and J by 7 bases, with 6 bases of the junction left unmatched. The CDR3 is 15 amino acids. The CDR3 reads CASSLELAGSGTQYF. In DNA form, the CDR3 reads TGTGCCAGCAGCTTAGAACTAGCGGGGTCAGGGACCCAGTACTTC.

The chain carries TRBV27 and TRBJ1-5; weak D call: TRBD1 (6 bases). The V gene's germline CDR1 is MNHEY and CDR2 SMNVEV (reference sequence). This CDR3 is built from 15 residues. Trimming removed 6 bases at V and 4 bases at J, with 16 bases between. CDR3 residues: CASSSAGVGNQPQHF. The DNA for the CDR3 is TGTGCCAGCAGCTCAGCAGGGGTGGGAAATCAGCCCCAGCATTTT.

The J gene is TRBJ1-2, the V gene TRBV21-1. TRBV21-1 is noted as a pseudogene. The CDR3 contains 14 residues. CDR3 sequence (DNA): TGTGCCAGCACGGGGGGACGGACTCTCGGGGGCTACACCTTC. Translated, it gives CASTGGRTLGGYTF.

CDR3 sequence reads: CAWSTNRGSEQPQHF. Here the CDR3 DNA reads TGTGCCTGGAGTACTAACAGGGGAAGCGAACAGCCCCAGCATTTT. J is TRBJ1-5 and V is TRBV30; 7 bases map to TRBD1. Trimming at V came to 2 bases and at J to 7 bases, leaving 11 bases not matched to a gene. Germline assignment: CDR1 GTSNPN and CDR2 SVGIG (reference sequence). The CDR3 sequence is 15 residues long.